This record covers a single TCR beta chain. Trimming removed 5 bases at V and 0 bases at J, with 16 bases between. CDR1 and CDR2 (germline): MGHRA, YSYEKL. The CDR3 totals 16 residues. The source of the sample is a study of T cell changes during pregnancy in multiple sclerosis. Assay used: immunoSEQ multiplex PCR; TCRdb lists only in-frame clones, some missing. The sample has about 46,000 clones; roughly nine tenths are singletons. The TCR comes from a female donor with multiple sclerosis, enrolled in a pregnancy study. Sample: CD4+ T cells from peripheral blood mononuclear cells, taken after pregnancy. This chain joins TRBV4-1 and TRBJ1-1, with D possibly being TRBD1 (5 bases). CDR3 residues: CASSAEFRQLNTEAFF. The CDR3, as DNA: TGCGCCAGCAGCGCAGAGTTCCGACAGTTGAACACTGAAGCTTTCTTT.